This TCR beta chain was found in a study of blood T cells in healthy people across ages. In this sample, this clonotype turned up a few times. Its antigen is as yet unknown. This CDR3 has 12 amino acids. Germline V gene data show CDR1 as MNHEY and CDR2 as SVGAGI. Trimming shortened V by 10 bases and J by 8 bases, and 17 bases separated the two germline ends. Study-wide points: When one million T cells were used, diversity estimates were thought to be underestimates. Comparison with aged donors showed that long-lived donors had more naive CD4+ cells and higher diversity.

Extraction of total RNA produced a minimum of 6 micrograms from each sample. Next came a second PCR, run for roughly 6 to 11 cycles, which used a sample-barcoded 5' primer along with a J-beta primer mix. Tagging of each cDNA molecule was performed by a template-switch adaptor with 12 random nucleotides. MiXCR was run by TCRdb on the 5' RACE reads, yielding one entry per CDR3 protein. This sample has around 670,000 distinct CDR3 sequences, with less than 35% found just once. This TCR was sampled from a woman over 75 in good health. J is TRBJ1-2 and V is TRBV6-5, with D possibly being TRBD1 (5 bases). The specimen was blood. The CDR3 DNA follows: TGTGCCACCGTACACGGGCAGGGAGGCTACACCTTC. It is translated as CATVHGQGGYTF.